This T cell receptor beta chain derives from a study of blood T cell repertoires in COVID-19. Study-level information: PBMCs, B-cell-depleted T cells, or T cells were the source of the cDNA or gDNA that made up the material.

The method was immunoSEQ multiplex PCR; TCRdb's version includes in-frame clones alone and lacks a portion of them. This repertoire shows 250,000 to 300,000 clones, roughly 84% found once; its top ten account for more than 3%. In its sample, this clone was seen once. The cohort comprised adults aged roughly 18 to 90 years residing in under 25 US areas. This CDR3 is built from 15 residues. Germline-derived CDR1 and CDR2 are LNHDA and SQIVND (reference sequence). Trimming at V came to 5 bases and at J to 3 bases, leaving 9 bases not matched to a gene. The V and J genes are TRBV19 and TRBJ2-7; 8 nucleotides agree with TRBD2. The sequencing sample was made of PBMCs or T cells enriched from blood (not recorded which). The clonotype comes from a man over 45 who had recovered from COVID-19. The CDR3 nucleotides read TGTGCCAGTAGTCCCGGACAGCGGGGGATCTACGAGCAGTACTTC. This sequence encodes CASSPGQRGIYEQYF. Full variable domain (rest looked up from reference TRBV19 and TRBJ2-7): DGGITQSPKYLFRKEGQNVTLSCEQNLNHDAMYWYRQDPGQGLRLIYYSQIVNDFQKGDIAEGYSVSREKKESFPLTVTSAQKNPTAFYLCASSPGQRGIYEQYFGPGTRLTVT.